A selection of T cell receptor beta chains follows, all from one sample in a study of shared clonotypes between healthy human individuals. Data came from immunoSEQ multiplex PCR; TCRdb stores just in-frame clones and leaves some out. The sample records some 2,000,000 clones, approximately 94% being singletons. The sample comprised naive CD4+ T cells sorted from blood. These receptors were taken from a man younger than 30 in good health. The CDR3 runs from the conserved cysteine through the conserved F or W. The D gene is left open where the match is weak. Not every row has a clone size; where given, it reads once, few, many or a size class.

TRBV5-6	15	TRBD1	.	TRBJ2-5	CASRPRDRKQETQYF	TGTGCCAGCAGGCCTCGGGACAGGAAACAAGAGACCCAGTACTTC
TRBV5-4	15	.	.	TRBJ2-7	CASSLGGGGSYEQYF	TGTGCCAGCAGCTTGGGTGGAGGAGGGAGCTACGAGCAGTACTTC
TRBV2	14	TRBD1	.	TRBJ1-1	CASRGGQSNTEAFF	TGTGCCAGCAGGGGGGGACAGTCAAACACTGAAGCTTTCTTT
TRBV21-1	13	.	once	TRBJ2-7	CANIAGRVYEQYF	TGTGCCAACATCGCAGGACGGGTCTACGAGCAGTACTTC
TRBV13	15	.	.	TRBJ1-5	CASSLGKDSNQPQHF	TGTGCCAGCAGCTTAGGCAAAGATAGCAATCAGCCCCAGCATTTT
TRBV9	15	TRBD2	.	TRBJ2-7	CASSVEPLGGSEQYF	TGTGCCAGCAGCGTAGAACCCCTGGGGGGGAGTGAGCAGTACTTC
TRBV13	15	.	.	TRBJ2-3	CASSFRLGAVNTQYF	TGTGCCAGCAGCTTCCGGTTAGGGGCCGTAAATACGCAGTATTTT
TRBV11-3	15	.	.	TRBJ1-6	CASSLDKLYNSPLHF	TGTGCCAGCAGCTTAGACAAATTGTATAATTCACCCCTCCACTTT
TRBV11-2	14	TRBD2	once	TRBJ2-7	CASSLVAGAYEQYF	TGTGCCAGCAGCCTGGTAGCGGGAGCGTACGAGCAGTACTTC
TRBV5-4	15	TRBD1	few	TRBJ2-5	CASSSWTGVQETQYF	TGTGCCAGCAGCTCCTGGACAGGGGTCCAAGAGACCCAGTACTTC